This TCR beta chain was sequenced during a study of T cell responses to AZD1222 COVID-19 vaccine. Assay used: immunoSEQ multiplex PCR; TCRdb lists only in-frame clones, some missing. Among 120,000 to 150,000 clones listed, around 86% were seen once. The CDR3 totals 15 residues. With 2 bases removed from V and 1 base from J, the gap between germline ends came to 12 bases. The germline gives CDR1 SGHRS, CDR2 YFSETQ. This sequence joins TRBV5-1 and TRBJ1-2; a weak D match, TRBD1 (5 bases). The source is an adult in good health. The sequenced sample was peripheral blood, obtained on day 0 of MenACWY control vaccination. The CDR3 DNA reads TGCGCCAGCAGCTTTTCTCCGACAGATAACTATGGCTACACCTTC. Protein: CASSFSPTDNYGYTF.